Shown below are 27 T cell receptor beta chains from a single sample sequenced in a study of CD4+ T cells in melanoma (dated by TCRdb to between 2021 and 2023). Libraries were made using the immunoSEQ multiplex PCR assay. Entries here come from immuneACCESS through TCRdb and include only in-frame sequences with V and J called. Some clones fail to appear in such tables; in the studies checked, an unresolved V gene covers under half of the shortfall, and the cause of the remainder is unknown. The sample profile shows about 50,000 clones; 75% to 90% of them were found once. 10% to 15% of the sample comes from the top ten. The source material was peripheral blood. All receptors come from a human donor with melanoma.

This clone is medium-sized by share. V usage is TRBV5-1 and J usage is TRBJ2-7; no firm D call. The V and J ends lost 0 bases and 4 bases respectively, with 8 bases between them. Germline V gene sequence: CDR1 SGHRS, CDR2 YFSETQ. This CDR3 contains 13 residues. CDR3 DNA: TGCGCCAGCAGCTTGGTATTAGGGTACGAGCAGTACTTC. This codes for CASSLVLGYEQYF.

V gene TRBV7-8 combines with J gene TRBJ2-3, with D unclear. The germline V gene has CDR1 SGHVS and CDR2 FQNEAQ. This CDR3 has 13 residues. V lost 5 bases to trimming and J lost 11 bases, with 17 bases between them. CDR3 region: CASSPGEVDMQYF. The CDR3 DNA follows: TGTGCCAGCAGCCCAGGCGAAGTTGACATGCAGTATTTT.

The V and J genes are TRBV6-1 and TRBJ2-7; tentative D call: TRBD1 (5 bases). CDR1 is MNHNS, CDR2 SASEGT, per germline. V was shortened by 6 bases and J by 2 bases, with 5 bases between the two germline ends. This CDR3 spans 11 amino acids. The CDR3 sequence: CASRDTYEQYF. The CDR3 DNA reads TGTGCCAGCAGGGACACCTACGAGCAGTACTTC.

V usage is TRBV9 and J usage is TRBJ2-1; 8 nucleotides line up with TRBD2. With V trimmed by 1 base and J by 5 bases, 5 bases remained unmatched. The CDR3 is 15 amino acids. The germline V gene encodes CDR1 SGDLS and CDR2 YYNGEE. The CDR3 DNA reads TGTGCCAGCAGCGTATTAGCGGGGTCAAACAATGAGCAGTTCTTC. Its translation: CASSVLAGSNNEQFF.

CDR3 bases: TGTGCCAGCAGTGAATTCCAGACGGGCTATGGCTACACCTTC. Amino acid sequence: CASSEFQTGYGYTF. The chain recombines TRBV2 with TRBJ1-2, with no clear D. Trimming left V 2 bases short and J 4 bases short, with 11 bases between. The germline gives CDR1 SNHLY, CDR2 FYNNEI. The CDR3 runs to 14 residues.

The V gene is TRBV6-1, the J gene TRBJ2-2, with D perhaps TRBD2 (5 bases). CDR1 and CDR2 (germline): MNHNS, SASEGT. CDR3 length: 15 residues. Trimming stripped 0 bases from V and 6 bases from J, with 11 bases between. The CDR3: CASSEAMRGSGELFF. The CDR3 nucleotides read TGTGCCAGCAGTGAAGCGATGCGCGGGTCCGGGGAGCTGTTTTTT.

A single count supports this clone. The chain joins TRBV21-1 to TRBJ2-1; the table's D gene call, TRBD2, was not cross checked with the DNA. TRBV21-1 is noted as a pseudogene. CDR3 size: 14 residues. In DNA form, the CDR3 reads TGTGCCAGCCCCGGGCCTAGCGGTTACAATGAGCAGTTCTTC. Residues: CASPGPSGYNEQFF.

The CDR3 reads CASSLEGTEAFF. For the CDR3, the DNA is TGCGCCAGCAGCTTGGAGGGGACTGAAGCTTTCTTT. The chain combines TRBV5-1 with TRBJ1-1, with D possibly matching TRBD1 (5 bases). The CDR3 spans 12 residues. Germline V gene sequence: CDR1 SGHRS, CDR2 YFSETQ. V was trimmed by 0 bases and J by 5 bases, leaving 5 bases between them. Variable domain in full (rest from reference TRBV5-1 and TRBJ1-1): KAGVTQTPRYLIKTRGQQVTLSCSPISGHRSVSWYQQTPGQGLQFLFEYFSETQRNKGNFPGRFSGRQFSNSRSEMNVSTLELGDSALYLCASSLEGTEAFFGQGTRLTVV.

The V gene is TRBV6-6, the J gene TRBJ2-2; D is uncertain. V lost 0 bases and J 5 bases, leaving 1 base between the germline ends. Per the germline V gene, CDR1 is MNHNY and CDR2 is SVGAGI (reference sequence). This CDR3 is built from 12 residues. This chain's CDR3 is CASSYSTGELFF. The CDR3 DNA reads TGTGCCAGCAGTTACTCTACCGGGGAGCTGTTTTTT.

The sample holds a few counts of this clone. The chain employs TRBV27 and TRBJ2-2, with 10 bases aligning to TRBD1. CDR1 MNHEY and CDR2 SMNVEV come from the germline V gene (reference sequence). The CDR3 runs 14 residues. Trimming at V came to 8 bases and at J to 6 bases, leaving 6 bases not matched to a gene. The DNA for the CDR3 is TGTGCCAGCGCGGGACAGGGGATCGCCGGGGAGCTGTTTTTT. As protein: CASAGQGIAGELFF.

V usage is TRBV5-6 and J usage is TRBJ2-2, with D uncertain. CDR1 is SGHDT and CDR2 is YYEEEE in the germline V gene. This CDR3 comprises 14 residues. The germline V and J ends were trimmed by 1 base and 1 base, with 5 bases remaining between them. The CDR3 sequence: CASSLSQNTGELFF. The CDR3 DNA follows: TGTGCCAGCAGCTTGTCCCAGAACACCGGGGAGCTGTTTTTT.

This rearrangement joins TRBV11-2 to TRBJ1-2, with a possible D match to TRBD1 (5 bases). CDR3 length: 12 residues. Germline V gene lookup returns CDR1 SGHAT and CDR2 FQNNGV. Trimming took off 2 bases at V and 8 bases at J, with 9 bases between the two ends. CDR3 residues: CASSLPGRGYTF. Written as DNA, the CDR3 is TGTGCCAGCAGCTTACCAGGGCGCGGCTACACCTTC.

CDR3 nucleotides: TGTGCCAGCAGCTTTGGGAACACTGAAGCTTTCTTT. Its translation is CASSFGNTEAFF. The chain carries TRBV7-8 and TRBJ1-1; no firm D call. The CDR3 covers 12 residues. Germline CDR1 is SGHVS and CDR2 is FQNEAQ. Trimming left V 3 bases short and J 1 base short, with 3 bases between.

J is TRBJ1-1 and V is TRBV4-1; D remains unclear. CDR3 length equals 17 residues. CDR1 and CDR2 (germline): MGHRA, YSYEKL. The V and J ends lost 0 bases and 1 base respectively, with 15 bases between them. In DNA form, the CDR3 reads TGCGCCAGCAGCCAAGATGGCCAGGACCGGAAGAACACTGAAGCTTTCTTT. This translates into CASSQDGQDRKNTEAFF.

The rearrangement uses TRBV2 and TRBJ1-2; a weak D match, TRBD1 (5 bases). The germline V and J ends were trimmed by 2 bases and 4 bases, with 11 bases remaining between them. The CDR3 runs 14 residues. CDR1 SNHLY and CDR2 FYNNEI come from the germline V gene. CDR3 loop: CASSETGRSYGYTF. CDR3 sequence (DNA): TGTGCCAGCAGTGAAACGGGGCGGTCCTATGGCTACACCTTC.

This clone was observed a few times. This rearrangement joins TRBV9 to TRBJ1-1, with D hard to call. Trimming left V 7 bases short and J 8 bases short, with 15 bases between. The CDR3 runs 12 residues. The V gene's germline CDR1 is SGDLS and CDR2 YYNGEE. This chain's CDR3 is CASGNQEREAFF. For the CDR3, the DNA is TGTGCCAGCGGGAATCAGGAGCGGGAAGCTTTCTTT.

The V call is TRBV6-5, the J call TRBJ1-2, with TRBD1 matching over 9 bases. Per the germline V gene, CDR1 is MNHEY and CDR2 is SVGAGI. There are 15 residues in the CDR3. J lost 8 bases, V lost 6 bases, and 13 bases had no gene match. The CDR3 here is CASSPTGTGIFGYTF. CDR3 bases: TGTGCCAGCAGCCCTACCGGGACAGGGATATTCGGCTACACCTTC.

V gene TRBV28 combines with J gene TRBJ1-2, with D possibly being TRBD1 (5 bases). Trimming stripped 5 bases from V and 3 bases from J, with 16 bases between. The CDR3 is 15 residues long. Germline CDR1 reads MDHEN; CDR2 reads SYDVKM. The CDR3, as DNA: TGTGCCAGCAGTATCGAATCCGGGGCCCACTATGGCTACACCTTC. Its translation is CASSIESGAHYGYTF.

The rearrangement uses TRBV7-9 and TRBJ2-7, with D hard to call. Looked up from germline, CDR1 is SEHNR and CDR2 is FQNEAQ (reference sequence). Trimming left V 3 bases short and J 5 bases short, with 5 bases between. This CDR3 has 11 amino acids. The CDR3 is CASSFSHEQYF. CDR3 DNA sequence: TGTGCCAGCAGCTTTAGCCACGAGCAGTACTTC. Using reference TRBV7-9 and TRBJ2-7 for the parts outside the CDR3, the full variable domain is DTGVSQNPRHKITKRGQNVTFRCDPISEHNRLYWYRQTLGQGPEFLTYFQNEAQLEKSRLLSDRFSAERPKGSFSTLEIQRTEQGDSAMYLCASSFSHEQYFGPGTRLTVT.

This clone occurred a few times. CDR3 nucleotide sequence: TGCGCCAGCAGTGAGTCCACTAGCACAGAGCAGTACTTC. This gives the protein CASSESTSTEQYF. V is TRBV10-1 and J is TRBJ2-7; the D gene is possibly TRBD2 (6 bases). Trimming took off 0 bases at V and 7 bases at J, with 10 bases between the two ends. The CDR3 totals 13 residues. Germline loops: CDR1 WNHNN, CDR2 SYGVQD (reference sequence).

The J gene is TRBJ2-7, the V gene TRBV6-5; D may be TRBD1 (5 bases). The length of the CDR3 is 15 residues. V lost 5 bases, J lost 3 bases, and 17 bases lay in between. CDR1 is MNHEY and CDR2 is SVGAGI in the germline V gene. The CDR3 DNA follows: TGTGCCAGCAGTCAGGACCCAGGGTTATTCTACGAGCAGTACTTC. Translation gives CASSQDPGLFYEQYF.

The rearrangement joins TRBV10-3 to TRBJ2-3; 14 bases fit TRBD2. Germline values: CDR1 ENHRY, CDR2 SYGVKD. The length of the CDR3 is 16 residues. Losses at the gene ends were 6 bases for V and 4 bases for J; bases not matched to a gene: 6. CDR3 nucleotide sequence: TGTGCCATCAGGGCGACTAGCGGGGGGGCCCCAGATACGCAGTATTTT. This encodes CAIRATSGGAPDTQYF.

The rearrangement uses TRBV19 and TRBJ2-7; D may be TRBD2 (5 bases). Trimming pared 4 bases from V and 3 bases from J, leaving 10 bases between. Germline CDR1 and CDR2: LNHDA and SQIVND (reference sequence). The CDR3 length is 13 residues. CDR3 sequence reads: CASSTATSYEQYF. DNA for the CDR3: TGTGCCAGTAGTACCGCTACTAGCTACGAGCAGTACTTC.

This clone was recorded only once. The rearrangement joins TRBV4-3 to TRBJ1-3, with TRBD1 identical over 9 bases. V gave up 0 bases and J gave up 8 bases; unmatched junction bases: 5. Germline-derived CDR1 and CDR2 are LGHNA and YSLEER. CDR3 length: 15 amino acids. CDR3 protein: CASSQDKDRGDTIYF. The CDR3, as DNA: TGCGCCAGCAGCCAAGACAAGGACAGGGGTGACACCATATATTTT.

The CDR3, as DNA: TGTGCCAGCAGAGGGGGCGCGGGCTATGGCTACACCTTC. It is translated as CASRGGAGYGYTF. V is TRBV6-1 and J is TRBJ1-2, with TRBD1 matching over 7 bases. V shed 6 bases and J 4 bases; nucleotides not matched to a gene: 5. The CDR3 sequence is 13 residues long. Germline V gene sequence: CDR1 MNHNS, CDR2 SASEGT.

This clone appeared a single time. The CDR3 sequence: CASSIWGRSSGNTIYF. CDR3 DNA sequence: TGTGCCAGTAGTATATGGGGACGGAGCTCTGGAAACACCATATATTTT. The chain combines TRBV19 with TRBJ1-3, with a weak D call TRBD1 (5 bases). V was clipped by 2 bases and J by 0 bases, with 11 bases between them. The CDR3 is made up of 16 amino acids. The germline V gene encodes CDR1 LNHDA and CDR2 SQIVND (reference sequence).

The chain couples TRBV5-1 to TRBJ2-2; 7 nucleotides agree with TRBD2. The CDR3 has 16 amino acids. CDR1 is SGHRS, CDR2 YFSETQ, per germline. Trimming at V came to 0 bases and at J to 5 bases, leaving 7 bases not matched to a gene. The CDR3 is CASSLDGLVGTGELFF. CDR3 nucleotides: TGCGCCAGCAGCTTGGATGGACTAGTGGGTACCGGGGAGCTGTTTTTT.